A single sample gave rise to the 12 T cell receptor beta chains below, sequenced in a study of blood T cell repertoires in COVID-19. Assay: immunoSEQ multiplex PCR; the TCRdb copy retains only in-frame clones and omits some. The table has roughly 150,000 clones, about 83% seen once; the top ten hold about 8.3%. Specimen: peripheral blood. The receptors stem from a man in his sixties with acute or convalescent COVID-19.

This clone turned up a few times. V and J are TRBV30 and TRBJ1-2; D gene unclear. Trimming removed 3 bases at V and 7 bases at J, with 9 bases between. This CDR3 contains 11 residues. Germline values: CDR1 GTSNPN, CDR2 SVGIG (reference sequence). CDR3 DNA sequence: TGTGCCTGGAGAAAAGGGAGTGGCTACACCTTC. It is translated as CAWRKGSGYTF.

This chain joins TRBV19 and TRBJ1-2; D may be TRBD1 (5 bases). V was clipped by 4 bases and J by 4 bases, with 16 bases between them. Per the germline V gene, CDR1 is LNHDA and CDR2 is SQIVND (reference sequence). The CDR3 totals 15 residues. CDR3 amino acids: CASSTSGTTGYGYTF. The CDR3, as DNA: TGTGCCAGTAGTACTTCAGGGACTACTGGCTATGGCTACACCTTC. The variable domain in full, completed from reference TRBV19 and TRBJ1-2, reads DGGITQSPKYLFRKEGQNVTLSCEQNLNHDAMYWYRQDPGQGLRLIYYSQIVNDFQKGDIAEGYSVSREKKESFPLTVTSAQKNPTAFYLCASSTSGTTGYGYTFGSGTRLTVV.

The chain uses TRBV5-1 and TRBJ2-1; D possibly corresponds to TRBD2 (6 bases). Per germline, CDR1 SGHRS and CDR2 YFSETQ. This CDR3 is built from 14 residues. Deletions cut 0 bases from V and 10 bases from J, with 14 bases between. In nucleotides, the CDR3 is TGCGCCAGCAGCTTGGGGCTAGCGAAGGACGAGCAGTTCTTC. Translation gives CASSLGLAKDEQFF.

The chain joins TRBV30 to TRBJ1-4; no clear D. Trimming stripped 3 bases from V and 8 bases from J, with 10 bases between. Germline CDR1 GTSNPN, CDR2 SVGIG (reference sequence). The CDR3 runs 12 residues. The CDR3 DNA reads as TGTGCCTGGAGCCCGGGAGGAGAAAAACTGTTTTTT. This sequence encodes CAWSPGGEKLFF.

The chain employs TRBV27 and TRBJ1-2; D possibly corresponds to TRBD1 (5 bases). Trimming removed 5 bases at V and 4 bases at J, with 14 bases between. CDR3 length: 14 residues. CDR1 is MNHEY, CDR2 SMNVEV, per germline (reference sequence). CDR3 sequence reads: CASSDSTGVYGYTF. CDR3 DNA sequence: TGTGCCAGCAGTGACTCGACGGGGGTCTATGGCTACACCTTC.

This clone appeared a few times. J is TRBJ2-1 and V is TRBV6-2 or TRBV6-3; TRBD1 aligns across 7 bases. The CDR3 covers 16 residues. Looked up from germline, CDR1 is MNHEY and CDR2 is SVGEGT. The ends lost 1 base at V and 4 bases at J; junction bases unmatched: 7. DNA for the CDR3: TGTGCCAGCAGTTACTACCGAAAGGGGGCGTACAATGAGCAGTTCTTC. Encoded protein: CASSYYRKGAYNEQFF.

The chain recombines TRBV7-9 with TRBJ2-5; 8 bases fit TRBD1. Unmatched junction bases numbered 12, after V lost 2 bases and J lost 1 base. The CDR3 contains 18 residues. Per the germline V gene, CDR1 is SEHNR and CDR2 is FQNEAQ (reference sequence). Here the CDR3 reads CASSLSRGRRVSQETQYF. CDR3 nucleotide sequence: TGTGCCAGCAGCTTAAGCAGGGGGCGCCGGGTGTCCCAAGAGACCCAGTACTTC.

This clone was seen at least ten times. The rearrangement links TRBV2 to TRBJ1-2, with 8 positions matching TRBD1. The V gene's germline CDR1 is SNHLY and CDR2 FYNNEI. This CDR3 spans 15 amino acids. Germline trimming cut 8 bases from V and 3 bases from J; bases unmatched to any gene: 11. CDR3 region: CASVDRDRKDYGYTF. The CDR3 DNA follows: TGTGCCAGCGTCGACCGGGACAGGAAGGACTATGGCTACACCTTC. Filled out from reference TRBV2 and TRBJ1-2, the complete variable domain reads EPEVTQTPSHQVTQMGQEVILRCVPISNHLYFYWYRQILGQKVEFLVSFYNNEISEKSEIFDDQFSVERPDGSNFTLKIRSTKLEDSAMYFCASVDRDRKDYGYTFGSGTRLTVV.

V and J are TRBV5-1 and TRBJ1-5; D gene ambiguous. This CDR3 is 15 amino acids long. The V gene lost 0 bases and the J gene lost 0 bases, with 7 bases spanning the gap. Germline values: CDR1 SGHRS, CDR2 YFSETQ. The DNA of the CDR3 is TGCGCCAGCAGCTTGGACGCAGATAGCAATCAGCCCCAGCATTTT. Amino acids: CASSLDADSNQPQHF.

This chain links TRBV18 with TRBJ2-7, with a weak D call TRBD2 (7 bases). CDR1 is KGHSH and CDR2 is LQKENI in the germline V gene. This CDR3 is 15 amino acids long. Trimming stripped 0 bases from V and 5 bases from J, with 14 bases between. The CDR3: CASSPPGGLENEQYF. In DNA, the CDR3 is TGTGCCAGCTCACCACCGGGGGGGCTGGAGAACGAGCAGTACTTC.

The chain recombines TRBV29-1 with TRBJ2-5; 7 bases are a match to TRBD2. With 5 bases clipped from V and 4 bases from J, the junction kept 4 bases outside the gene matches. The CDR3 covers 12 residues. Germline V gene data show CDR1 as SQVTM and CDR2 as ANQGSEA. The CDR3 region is CSVFGGGETQYF. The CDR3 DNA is TGCAGCGTTTTTGGGGGGGGAGAGACCCAGTACTTC. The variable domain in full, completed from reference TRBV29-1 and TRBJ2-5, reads SAVISQKPSRDICQRGTSLTIQCQVDSQVTMMFWYRQQPGQSLTLIATANQGSEATYESGFVIDKFPISRPNLTFSTLTVSNMSPEDSSIYLCSVFGGGETQYFGPGTRLLVL.

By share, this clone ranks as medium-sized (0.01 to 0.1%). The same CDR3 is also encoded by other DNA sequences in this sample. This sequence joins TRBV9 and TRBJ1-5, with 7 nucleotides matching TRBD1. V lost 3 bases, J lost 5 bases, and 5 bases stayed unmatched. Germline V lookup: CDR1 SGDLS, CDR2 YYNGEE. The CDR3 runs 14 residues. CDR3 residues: CASSDRDRDQPQHF. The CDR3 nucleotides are TGTGCCAGCAGCGACCGGGACAGAGATCAGCCCCAGCATTTT.